The 3 T cell receptor beta chains below come from one sample, sequenced in a study of T cells after posttransplantation cyclophosphamide. Profiled with immunoSEQ multiplex PCR; TCRdb holds only in-frame clones, not every one. The data list roughly 40,000 clones, none observed once; 4% to 5.5% falls to the top ten. The sequencing input was PBMCs. The origin of the receptors is a woman aged 45-65 years in good health and a related stem cell transplant donor.

This clone was seen ten or more times. The chain links TRBV28 to TRBJ2-3; 9 nucleotides line up with TRBD1. This CDR3 has 15 residues. Looked up from germline, CDR1 is MDHEN and CDR2 is SYDVKM. V was clipped by 5 bases and J by 8 bases; unmatched bases: 11. In DNA form, the CDR3 reads TGTGCCAGCAGTGTACAGGGGGCGGGAAGGGGTACGCAGTATTTT. Amino acid sequence: CASSVQGAGRGTQYF.

There are many counts of this clone. CDR3 residues: CASSLNDRAGRGGYTF. DNA of the CDR3: TGTGCCAGCAGCTTAAATGATCGGGCGGGGCGCGGTGGCTACACCTTC. The chain carries TRBV11-2 and TRBJ1-2, with a possible D match to TRBD1 (5 bases). The CDR3 sequence is 16 residues long. Germline-derived CDR1 and CDR2 are SGHAT and FQNNGV. V was shortened by 2 bases and J by 7 bases, with 20 bases between the two germline ends.

There are many counts of this clone. V is TRBV25-1 and J is TRBJ1-3; D remains ambiguous. Trimming pared 8 bases from V and 1 base from J, leaving 12 bases between. Germline CDR1 MGHDK, CDR2 SYGVNS. CDR3 length: 14 residues. CDR3 loop: CASESSFSGNTIYF. The DNA of the CDR3 is TGTGCCAGCGAGAGCTCCTTTTCTGGAAACACCATATATTTT.